The 9 T cell receptor beta chains below all came from one sample that was sequenced in a study of blood T cells in healthy people across ages. The authors ran a second PCR of about 7 to 11 cycles using a sample-barcoded 5' primer and a J-beta primer mix. TCRdb reprocessed the 5' RACE reads via MiXCR and lists one record per CDR3 protein. Of hundreds of thousands of distinct CDR3 sequences in the sample, more than 45% are singletons; the top ten hold approximately 13%. Material: blood. These receptors all stem from a woman aged 80 or older in good health.

The chain carries TRBV6-5 and TRBJ2-1, with 10 bases identical to TRBD1. CDR1 and CDR2 (germline): MNHEY, SVGAGI. V was clipped by 5 bases and J by 6 bases; unmatched bases: 4. This CDR3 is 14 amino acids long. The CDR3 DNA sequence: TGTGCCAGCAGTGCCCGGGACAGGGGCAATGAGCAGTTCTTC. Translating it yields CASSARDRGNEQFF.

J is TRBJ2-1 and V is TRBV12-3 or TRBV12-4, with D uncertain. The V and J ends lost 8 bases and 10 bases respectively, with 12 bases between them. The CDR3 contains 11 residues. The CDR3 sequence is CASGRTHEQFF. DNA of the CDR3: TGTGCCAGCGGTAGAACCCACGAGCAGTTCTTC.

The chain employs TRBV29-1 and TRBJ2-1, with no clear D. This CDR3 contains 12 residues. Trimming took off 4 bases at V and 6 bases at J, with 10 bases between the two ends. Germline CDR1 and CDR2: SQVTM and ANQGSEA. CDR3 DNA: TGCAGCGTTGCCAAAGGGTCCAATGAGCAGTTCTTC. Translated, it gives CSVAKGSNEQFF.

The table lists this clonotype with a few counts. V and J are TRBV20-1 and TRBJ2-7; D is tentatively TRBD1 or TRBD2 (5 bases each). CDR3 length: 12 residues. Germline CDR1 is DFQATT and CDR2 is SNEGSKA (reference sequence). The V and J ends lost 8 bases and 1 base respectively, with 12 bases between them. The DNA of the CDR3 is TGCAGTTGTGAGGGGTCATCCTACGAGCAGTACTTC. It translates to CSCEGSSYEQYF.

This chain uses TRBV28 with TRBJ1-1; D is undetermined. There are 14 residues in the CDR3. V was shortened by 2 bases and J by 1 base, with 8 bases between the two germline ends. Germline CDR1 is MDHEN and CDR2 is SYDVKM. The CDR3 sequence: CASSLGLWNTEAFF. CDR3 nucleotide sequence: TGTGCCAGCAGTTTAGGACTCTGGAACACTGAAGCTTTCTTT.

This clonotype was counted at least ten times. V and J are TRBV7-9 and TRBJ2-1; D gene uncertain. From germline, CDR1 is SEHNR and CDR2 FQNEAQ (reference sequence). The CDR3 has 13 amino acids. V dropped 4 bases and J dropped 6 bases, with 10 bases sitting between them. The CDR3 sequence: CASSSLRGNEQFF. In DNA, the CDR3 is TGTGCCAGCAGCTCCCTCCGAGGCAATGAGCAGTTCTTC.

This clonotype was found many times. The junction departs from the called germline gene at one end, perhaps through a read error. V and J are TRBV6-5 and TRBJ2-5; D may be TRBD1 (6 bases). The CDR3 spans 14 residues. The germline V gene encodes CDR1 MNHEY and CDR2 SVGAGI. Written as DNA, the CDR3 is TGTGCCAGCAGTGACTCGGACAGAGACGAGACCCAGTACTTC. This gives the protein CASSDSDRDETQYF.

This clonotype was seen many times. This chain links TRBV6-2 or TRBV6-3 with TRBJ2-7; a possible D gene is TRBD1 (5 bases). V gave up 6 bases and J gave up 3 bases, with 9 bases separating them. The CDR3 is made up of 12 amino acids. Per germline, CDR1 MNHEY and CDR2 SVGEGT. This CDR3 is CASSMTVYEQYF. In nucleotides, the CDR3 is TGTGCCAGCAGCATGACAGTCTACGAGCAGTACTTC.

The chain combines TRBV11-2 with TRBJ2-7; 9 nucleotides agree with TRBD1. Germline CDR1 SGHAT, CDR2 FQNNGV. The CDR3 has 16 amino acids. J was trimmed by 4 bases and V by 1 base; bases with no gene match: 8. The CDR3: CASSLVWTGVLYEQYF. The CDR3 coding sequence is TGTGCCAGCAGCTTAGTCTGGACAGGGGTCCTTTACGAGCAGTACTTC. Full variable domain (outside the CDR3, taken from reference TRBV11-2 and TRBJ2-7): EAGVAQSPRYKIIEKRQSVAFWCNPISGHATLYWYQQILGQGPKLLIQFQNNGVVDDSQLPKDRFSAERLKGVDSTLKIQPAKLEDSAVYLCASSLVWTGVLYEQYFGPGTRLTVT.